This T cell receptor (beta chain) was recovered during a study of T cell clonotyping in hematopoietic cell transplantation. Study-wide background: Cytoreduction preceded collection of pretransplant recipient samples. Overall study findings and caveats: Few recipient clonotypes overlapped donors; over 95% were de novo at given depth. Pathologically expanded recipient clonotypes increased progressively from day 30 to day 180 as diversity fell. Cells were unsorted, so CD4 and CD8 contributions were not separated.

Data came from immunoSEQ multiplex PCR; TCRdb stores just in-frame clones and leaves some out. The sample contains tens of thousands of clones, 90% to 96% of which appear only once. This clone was detected once. Its target is not known. The CDR3 contains 13 residues. The V gene lost 0 bases and the J gene lost 2 bases, with 3 bases spanning the gap. Germline loops: CDR1 SGHDT, CDR2 YYEEEE. Time point indicated: recipient sample about 28 days before transplant, after cytoreduction. The chain recombines TRBV5-6 with TRBJ1-5; D uncertain. The source is a woman aged 50 to 60 with acute myeloid leukemia. Some clones in this sample may be carry-over from other donors' samples. The sequencing used peripheral blood mononuclear cells, collected before stem cell transplant. The CDR3 loop reads CASSLAGNQPQHF. Here the CDR3 DNA reads TGTGCCAGCAGCTTGGCCGGCAATCAGCCCCAGCATTTT.